This T cell receptor beta chain came from a study of blood T cell repertoires in COVID-19 (dated by TCRdb to the early 2020s). Turning to the overall study: Samples covering the acute and convalescent phases of COVID-19 were provided by collaborators in the United States, Italy and Spain. The prospective study material was composed of cDNA or gDNA derived from T cells, B-cell-depleted T cells, or PBMCs. Subjects who had been exposed to COVID-19, were actively infected with it, or had recovered from it provided the deeply sampled blood TCRbeta repertoires that made up the dataset. The repertoires were released in a freely available public database meant as a resource for research on the immune response to SARS-CoV-2. Samples came from the ongoing ImmuneRACE study (first 160 participants) plus 1,254 subjects from 6 global collaborators. A de-identified subject ID, COVID-19 status, age in years and sex were almost always included in the sample metadata. Where available, HLA class I and class II types were obtained from metadata supplied by the sample provider rather than from assay-based typing.

The immunoSEQ Assay, a bias-controlled multiplex PCR, was used to amplify TCRbeta CDR3 regions from genomic DNA. The authors processed their data as follows. Nucleated cell counts per sample were estimated from amplification of reference gene primers within the assay. To quantify the absolute abundance of each unique TCRbeta CDR3 rearrangement, sequence reads were collapsed and filtered. For each sample, productive Simpson clonality was calculated by taking the square root of Simpson's diversity index across productive rearrangements. Entries here come from immuneACCESS through TCRdb and include only in-frame sequences with V and J called. Some clones fail to appear in such tables; in the studies checked, an unresolved V gene covers under half of the shortfall, and the cause of the remainder is unknown. V and J calls and clone size are as listed in that table; D and trimming were resolved from the DNA. The sample records roughly 340,000 clones, roughly 86% of which are singletons. The top ten hold about 7.3% of the sample.

Points the paper makes about the study in general: How much clinical and demographic metadata was included differed by source and by participant, and the metadata was provided uncurated.

One collaborating source in Seattle enrolled patients while the patients were actively infected and followed the patients over time throughout the course of disease. The collaborating institutions used their own protocols to collect whole blood in K2EDTA tubes. For TCRbeta analysis, collaborator samples were shipped as frozen whole blood, as isolated PBMCs, or as DNA extracted from either sample type. The CDR3 spans 17 residues, from the cysteine through the phenylalanine. Of the read, only the CDR3 DNA is kept; its 51 bases are in frame from base 1. The germline V gene (reference sequence) yields WNHNN for CDR1 and SYGVQD for CDR2. From V the trimming removes 4 bases and from J it removes 0 bases, while the gene matches leave 11 bases of the junction unaccounted for. As to this clone: Its antigen is still unknown. Nothing much larger sits one base from this clone, and base qualities are not available.

The sequence was collected from a woman aged 65 to 85 with COVID-19, enrolled during active disease. The chain is made from TRBV10-1 and TRBJ1-2, with 7 bases aligning to TRBD1. Material: peripheral blood. The CDR3 amino acid sequence is: CASSGLDHRGANYGYTF. The sequence in DNA is TGCGCCAGCAGTGGACTGGATCACAGGGGCGCTAACTATGGCTACACCTTC.